The entry that follows covers one T cell receptor beta chain sequence. Its cognate antigen is unknown. A single base separates this from a much larger clone, so it may be a read error. The data were taken from a study of spatial heterogeneity in lung cancer. Study-wide findings and caveats: Blood carried ubiquitous expanded tumor TCRs more at resection than follow-up.

In TCRdb, the 5' RACE reads were re-called with MiXCR into one record per CDR3 protein. Among tens of thousands of distinct CDR3 sequences, 7.5% to 8.5% were seen once, and the ten largest hold around 16%. CDR1 and CDR2 from the germline V gene are WSHSY and SAAADI. The CDR3 has 14 residues. Time point specified: sample taken at primary tumor resection. Whole RNA came from tumor, nontumor lung or frozen PBMC and was sequenced without being sorted. This chain uses TRBV10-2 with TRBJ1-5; D gene unclear. The material sequenced was PBMCs, taken at surgery. This sequence originates from a female donor with early-stage non-small cell lung cancer. The CDR3 region is CASSERNSYQPQHF. The CDR3 DNA reads TGCGCCAGCAGTGAAAGAAATAGCTATCAGCCCCAGCATTTT.